Described below is a single TCR beta chain sequence and its context. These data originate in a study of shared clonotypes between healthy human individuals. The deep-level immunoSEQ assay was used. The assay was immunoSEQ multiplex PCR, and TCRdb's table has in-frame clones only and misses some. The sample lists some 2 million clones; around 95% were seen once. Per germline, CDR1 MDHEN and CDR2 SYDVKM. Trimming removed 3 bases from V and 0 bases from J, with 14 bases in between. The length of the CDR3 is 16 residues. The chain links TRBV28 to TRBJ1-1; D remains ambiguous. Sequences were obtained from naive CD4+ T cells sorted from blood. Described subset: CD45RA+ positively selected. The receptor was isolated from a young man in good health. The CDR3 bases are TGTGCCAGCAGTTTCGGGATGCACCCCTTGAACACTGAAGCTTTCTTT. This translates into CASSFGMHPLNTEAFF. Full variable domain (outside the CDR3, taken from reference TRBV28 and TRBJ1-1): DVKVTQSSRYLVKRTGEKVFLECVQDMDHENMFWYRQDPGLGLRLIYFSYDVKMKEKGDIPEGYSVSREKKERFSLILESASTNQTSMYLCASSFGMHPLNTEAFFGQGTRLTVV.